This T cell receptor beta chain was sequenced in a study of shared clonotypes between healthy human individuals. Study context: The plates for each donor numbered three CD4 naive, three CD4 memory, two CD8 naive and one CD8 memory.

The CDR3 is made up of 17 amino acids. Germline V lookup: CDR1 MDHEN, CDR2 SYDVKM. V was pared by 8 bases and J by 1 base, with 11 bases of the junction left unmatched. Concerning this clone: Its specificity is unknown.

Study-wide results and limits: Sequencing depth was expected to affect clonotype sharing among donors.

Methods used by the authors: Filtering differed because ImmunoSEQ produced junction-only sequences that carried no quality scores. Profiled with immunoSEQ multiplex PCR; TCRdb holds only in-frame clones, not every one. D and trimming come from the DNA, and the V and J calls and clone size come from that table. The sample lists just over 2,000,000 clones; 85% to 95% were seen once. The sequence was collected from a man aged 18 to 35 in good health. The chain has TRBV28 and TRBJ2-3, with 11 bases identical to TRBD2. The material sequenced was naive CD4+ T cells sorted from blood. As for subset: CD45RA+ positively selected. The chain's CDR3 is CASGVFSGLAGTDTQYF. The CDR3 DNA reads as TGTGCCAGCGGTGTTTTTTCGGGACTAGCGGGCACAGATACGCAGTATTTT.